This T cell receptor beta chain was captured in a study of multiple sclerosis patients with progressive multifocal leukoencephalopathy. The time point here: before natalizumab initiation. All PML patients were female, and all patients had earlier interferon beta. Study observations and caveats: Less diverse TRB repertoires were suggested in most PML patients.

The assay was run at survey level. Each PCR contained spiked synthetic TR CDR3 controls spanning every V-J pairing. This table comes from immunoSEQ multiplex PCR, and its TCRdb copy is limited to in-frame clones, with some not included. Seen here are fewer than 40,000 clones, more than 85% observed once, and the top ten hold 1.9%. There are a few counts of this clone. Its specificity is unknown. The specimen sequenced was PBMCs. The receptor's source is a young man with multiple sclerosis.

CDR3 nucleotides: TGTGCCAGCAGTCATGGACAGGGGGCGGTTGAAGCTTTCTTT. Translating it yields CASSHGQGAVEAFF. The chain links TRBV6-5 to TRBJ1-1; 11 positions agree with TRBD1. Losses at the gene ends were 5 bases for V and 7 bases for J; bases not matched to a gene: 6. The CDR3 has 14 amino acids. CDR1 is MNHEY, CDR2 SVGAGI, per germline.